These 5 T cell receptor beta chains originate from one sample sequenced in a study of T cell changes during pregnancy in multiple sclerosis (dated by TCRdb to between 2018 and 2021). The protocol used for the library was the immunoSEQ multiplex PCR assay. TCRdb mirrors the immuneACCESS table, restricted to in-frame sequences. Some clones are absent from its copies; in checked studies, under half trace to an unresolved V gene, and the reason for the others is unknown. The sample includes approximately 60,000 clones, with around nine tenths observed a single time. The ten largest make up around 0.9% of the sample. The sample in question was peripheral blood, obtained before pregnancy. Receptors originate from a female donor with multiple sclerosis, enrolled in a pregnancy study.

The V gene is TRBV20-1, the J gene TRBJ2-1, with a weak D call TRBD2 (5 bases). Germline V gene lookup returns CDR1 DFQATT and CDR2 SNEGSKA (reference sequence). The germline V and J ends were trimmed by 6 bases and 7 bases, with 10 bases remaining between them. The CDR3 is made up of 11 amino acids. CDR3 coding DNA: TGCAGTGCCAGGCGCGGGAATGAGCAGTTCTTC. Translated, it gives CSARRGNEQFF.

The chain couples TRBV6-5 to TRBJ1-1; 9 bases match TRBD1. Looked up from germline, CDR1 is MNHEY and CDR2 is SVGAGI. After removal of 5 bases from V and 5 bases from J, the junction contained 6 bases not matched to a gene. This CDR3 region has 14 residues. The CDR3 nucleotides read TGTGCCAGCAGTCCAGGACAGGGGAGGACTGAAGCTTTCTTT. It specifies CASSPGQGRTEAFF.

V gene TRBV9 combines with J gene TRBJ2-1; 8 bases agree with TRBD1. V shed 4 bases, J shed 7 bases, and the junction held 13 bases outside the gene matches. The CDR3 contains 16 residues. Germline CDR1 and CDR2: SGDLS and YYNGEE. Here the CDR3 DNA reads TGTGCCAGCAGCCCCAGTCTTGGGACAGGTGGGAATGAGCAGTTCTTC. Its protein is CASSPSLGTGGNEQFF.

The chain employs TRBV7-3 and TRBJ2-2; no reliable D call. CDR1 is SGHTA, CDR2 FQGTGA, per germline. Trimming pared 2 bases from V and 5 bases from J, leaving 6 bases between. CDR3 length equals 13 residues. This CDR3 is CASSLPRTGELFF. DNA of the CDR3: TGTGCCAGCAGCTTACCCCGTACCGGGGAGCTGTTTTTT.

This clone was recorded once. The CDR3 region is CSVGGQGVSGYEQYF. CDR3 sequence (DNA): TGCAGCGTTGGCGGACAGGGCGTTTCCGGCTACGAGCAGTACTTC. The rearrangement uses TRBV29-1 and TRBJ2-7, with 8 bases that match TRBD1. The CDR3 consists of 15 residues. From germline, CDR1 is SQVTM and CDR2 ANQGSEA. Trimming at V came to 4 bases and at J to 3 bases, leaving 11 bases not matched to a gene.